The 24 T cell receptor beta chains reported below all come from one sample, sequenced in a study of hypomethylating agent response in myelodysplastic syndrome. TCRdb's copy holds only in-frame clones and misses some; the assay was immunoSEQ multiplex PCR. Among 2,500 to 3,500 clones, less than 85% were seen once, and the ten largest hold around 30%. Sequenced material: bone marrow, taken before or after starting hypomethylating agent treatment for myelodysplastic syndrome (not recorded which). These receptors all come from a human donor with myelodysplastic syndrome.

The genes are TRBV2 and TRBJ2-2; possibly TRBD2 for D (7 bases). The V end lost 10 bases, the J end lost 6 bases, and 15 bases lay between the germline ends. Germline V lookup: CDR1 SNHLY, CDR2 FYNNEI. The CDR3 spans 13 residues. The CDR3 spells CATKGEGPGELFF. The CDR3, as DNA: TGTGCCACGAAGGGGGAGGGGCCCGGGGAGCTGTTTTTT.

This chain links TRBV6-6 with TRBJ1-1; D is ambiguous. CDR1 is MNHNY, CDR2 SVGAGI, per germline (reference sequence). There are 13 residues in the CDR3. The V and J ends lost 4 bases and 1 base respectively, with 7 bases between them. The CDR3 reads CASSWVPNTEAFF. CDR3 sequence (DNA): TGTGCCAGCAGTTGGGTCCCGAACACTGAAGCTTTCTTT.

The chain's CDR3 is CASSYAYEGQYEQYF. The CDR3 nucleotides read TGTGCCAGCAGTTACGCCTACGAGGGACAGTACGAGCAGTACTTC. This rearrangement joins TRBV6-5 to TRBJ2-7; 7 bases are shared with TRBD1. There are 15 residues in the CDR3. V shed 2 bases, J shed 4 bases, and the junction held 8 bases outside the gene matches. Germline V gives CDR1 MNHEY, CDR2 SVGAGI.

This chain links TRBV5-6 with TRBJ1-3; no reliable D call. V lost 0 bases to trimming and J lost 0 bases, with 7 bases between them. The CDR3 sequence is 15 residues long. Looked up from germline, CDR1 is SGHDT and CDR2 is YYEEEE. This chain's CDR3 is CASSLGGFSGNTIYF. CDR3 nucleotides: TGTGCCAGCAGCTTGGGAGGGTTCTCTGGAAACACCATATATTTT. Full variable domain (rest looked up from reference TRBV5-6 and TRBJ1-3): DAGVTQSPTHLIKTRGQQVTLRCSPKSGHDTVSWYQQALGQGPQFIFQYYEEEERQRGNFPDRFSGHQFPNYSSELNVNALLLGDSALYLCASSLGGFSGNTIYFGEGSWLTVV.

The rearrangement links TRBV2 to TRBJ1-3; 9 nucleotides line up with TRBD1. With 2 bases clipped from V and 4 bases from J, the junction kept 3 bases outside the gene matches. This CDR3 spans 15 amino acids. CDR1 SNHLY and CDR2 FYNNEI come from the germline V gene. CDR3: CASSENRGLGNTIYF. In nucleotides, the CDR3 is TGTGCCAGCAGTGAAAACAGGGGGCTAGGAAACACCATATATTTT.

The chain joins TRBV7-9 to TRBJ2-3; D is undetermined. With 2 bases removed from V and 4 bases from J, the gap between germline ends came to 4 bases. CDR1 is SEHNR and CDR2 is FQNEAQ in the germline V gene (reference sequence). The CDR3 runs 12 residues. CDR3 sequence: CASSLLSDTQYF. CDR3 DNA: TGTGCCAGCAGCTTATTGTCAGATACGCAGTATTTT.

The chain couples TRBV10-2 to TRBJ2-1, with TRBD1 matching 8 bases. The germline V gene encodes CDR1 WSHSY and CDR2 SAAADI. V lost 2 bases and J lost 6; bases outside the gene matches: 3. This CDR3 has 14 amino acids. CDR3 amino acids: CASSEQGALNEQFF. In nucleotides, the CDR3 is TGCGCCAGCAGTGAGCAGGGGGCGCTCAATGAGCAGTTCTTC.

V usage is TRBV5-4 and J usage is TRBJ2-7; 10 nucleotides align to TRBD1. This CDR3 has 15 amino acids. In germline, CDR1 is SGHNT, CDR2 YYREEE (reference sequence). The ends lost 5 bases at V and 4 bases at J; junction bases unmatched: 9. CDR3 in amino acids: CASSNPGQGIYEQYF. The CDR3 DNA is TGTGCCAGCAGTAATCCGGGACAGGGGATTTACGAGCAGTACTTC.

The chain recombines TRBV28 with TRBJ2-1; no definite D call. The V gene lost 2 bases and the J gene lost 9 bases, with 11 bases spanning the gap. There are 13 residues in the CDR3. CDR1 is MDHEN, CDR2 SYDVKM, per germline. This chain's CDR3 is CASSLTPFGEQFF. CDR3 bases: TGTGCCAGCAGTTTAACCCCCTTTGGTGAGCAGTTCTTC.

The V and J genes are TRBV18 and TRBJ1-2, with D possibly being TRBD1 (5 bases). Trimming took 3 bases from V and 1 from J, leaving 6 bases between them. This CDR3 region has 13 residues. The germline V gene encodes CDR1 KGHSH and CDR2 LQKENI. CDR3 DNA sequence: TGTGCCAGCTCACCGCAGGGTAACTATGGCTACACCTTC. It encodes CASSPQGNYGYTF.

This sequence joins TRBV7-6 and TRBJ2-5; D remains unclear. Germline values: CDR1 SGHVS, CDR2 FNYEAQ. CDR3 length: 14 amino acids. Trimming stripped 7 bases from V and 2 bases from J, with 14 bases between. The DNA for the CDR3 is TGTGCCAGCACCAAATCGGCGGTTCAAGAGACCCAGTACTTC. Encoded protein: CASTKSAVQETQYF.

This sequence joins TRBV29-1 and TRBJ2-7, with 7 positions matching TRBD1. CDR3 length: 14 amino acids. Looked up from germline, CDR1 is SQVTM and CDR2 is ANQGSEA. J gave up 5 bases and V 4 bases, and 11 bases lay outside the gene matches. The CDR3 loop reads CSVAVDREFNEQYF. CDR3 in DNA: TGCAGCGTTGCGGTAGACAGGGAGTTCAACGAGCAGTACTTC.

This clone occurred a few times. The chain has TRBV4-3 and TRBJ2-6, with 13 bases that match TRBD2. The CDR3 is 18 residues long. The germline gives CDR1 LGHNA, CDR2 YSLEER. J gave up 3 bases and V 4 bases, and 6 bases lay outside the gene matches. CDR3 sequence: CASSLRLAGGYGANVLTF. CDR3 nucleotides: TGCGCCAGCAGCCTTCGACTAGCGGGAGGTTATGGGGCCAACGTCCTGACTTTC.

The V call is TRBV7-2, the J call TRBJ1-6, with 9 bases identical to TRBD1. Germline values: CDR1 SGHTA, CDR2 FQGNSA. The junction had 3 bases not matched to a gene; V was cut back by 4 bases and J by 2 bases. This CDR3 is built from 16 residues. CDR3 protein: CASSSRTGAYNSPLHF. The CDR3 DNA reads TGTGCCAGCAGCTCAAGGACAGGGGCCTATAATTCACCCCTCCACTTT.

V gene TRBV6-6 combines with J gene TRBJ2-1, with TRBD2 matching 11 bases. The germline gives CDR1 MNHNY, CDR2 SVGAGI (reference sequence). The CDR3 totals 15 residues. V was pared by 6 bases and J by 8 bases, with 9 bases of the junction left unmatched. The CDR3 loop is CASRSLAGGGDEQFF. Written as DNA, the CDR3 is TGTGCCAGCAGATCCCTAGCGGGAGGTGGGGATGAGCAGTTCTTC.

The chain combines TRBV29-1 with TRBJ1-1, with TRBD1 matching 7 bases. The CDR3 length is 16 residues. V was clipped by 7 bases and J by 3 bases; unmatched bases: 17. Germline V gives CDR1 SQVTM, CDR2 ANQGSEA. The CDR3, as DNA: TGCAGCGCCCAGAGGGGAACAGGGGCCACATACACTGAAGCTTTCTTT. This gives the protein CSAQRGTGATYTEAFF.

The CDR3, as DNA: TGTGCCAGCAGCTTAGACTCCCCGGGGGGTACCTCCTACGAGCAGTACTTC. It codes for CASSLDSPGGTSYEQYF. The V gene is TRBV11-3, the J gene TRBJ2-7; the match to TRBD2 covers 7 bases. V trimming: 0 bases; J trimming: 0 bases; junction bases outside the gene matches: 8. Germline CDR1 reads SGHNT; CDR2 reads YENEEA. This CDR3 comprises 17 residues.

The J gene is TRBJ2-2, the V gene TRBV19; maybe TRBD1 (5 bases). V was shortened by 3 bases and J by 5 bases, with 10 bases between the two germline ends. The CDR3 covers 14 residues. CDR1 LNHDA and CDR2 SQIVND come from the germline V gene (reference sequence). CDR3 in amino acids: CASSISRATGELFF. The CDR3 region has the DNA TGTGCCAGTAGTATTAGCAGGGCAACCGGGGAGCTGTTTTTT. Using reference TRBV19 and TRBJ2-2 for the parts outside the CDR3, the full variable domain is DGGITQSPKYLFRKEGQNVTLSCEQNLNHDAMYWYRQDPGQGLRLIYYSQIVNDFQKGDIAEGYSVSREKKESFPLTVTSAQKNPTAFYLCASSISRATGELFFGEGSRLTVL.

The chain uses TRBV9 and TRBJ1-5; D gene ambiguous. The CDR3 extends over 15 amino acids. Trimming took off 0 bases at V and 0 bases at J, with 7 bases between the two ends. Germline V gene sequence: CDR1 SGDLS, CDR2 YYNGEE. The CDR3 region is CASSVDSYSNQPQHF. CDR3 DNA sequence: TGTGCCAGCAGCGTAGACAGCTATAGCAATCAGCCCCAGCATTTT.

V and J are TRBV11-2 and TRBJ2-7; no reliable D call. Germline CDR1 SGHAT, CDR2 FQNNGV. Trimming pared 6 bases from V and 3 bases from J, leaving 15 bases between. CDR3 length: 14 residues. The CDR3 nucleotides read TGTGCCAGCAGTTCAAGTAACCTAGTCTACGAGCAGTACTTC. Amino acids: CASSSSNLVYEQYF.

The chain couples TRBV18 to TRBJ2-1; 7 bases match TRBD2. This CDR3 has 14 amino acids. Germline V gene sequence: CDR1 KGHSH, CDR2 LQKENI. V lost 3 bases to trimming and J lost 7 bases; unmatched junction nucleotides: 6. The CDR3 DNA reads TGTGCCAGCTCACCGGGACTAACGGTGAATGAGCAGTTCTTC. Its protein product is CASSPGLTVNEQFF.

The V and J genes are TRBV5-6 and TRBJ1-1; D is unclear. Germline CDR1 reads SGHDT; CDR2 reads YYEEEE. Between the trimmed V and J ends, which lost 2 bases and 3 bases, there was a span of 8 bases. The CDR3 totals 13 residues. CDR3 DNA sequence: TGTGCCAGCAGCTTTCTCACGGACACTGAAGCTTTCTTT. This translates into CASSFLTDTEAFF.

This clone showed up just a few times. V usage is TRBV5-1 and J usage is TRBJ1-2; D is perhaps TRBD1 (6 bases). V shed 3 bases and J shed 6 bases, with 9 bases lying between them. The germline CDR1 and CDR2 sequences are SGHRS and YFSETQ. The CDR3 contains 12 residues. CDR3 protein: CASSWDTNGYTF. CDR3 DNA sequence: TGCGCCAGCAGCTGGGACACAAATGGCTACACCTTC.

The chain combines TRBV2 with TRBJ2-3; TRBD2 matches 7 bases. V gave up 6 bases and J gave up 4 bases; unmatched junction bases: 13. The CDR3 is made up of 16 amino acids. In germline, CDR1 is SNHLY, CDR2 FYNNEI. The CDR3 DNA reads TGTGCCAGCAGGGGTAGGACTAGATTTTTCCCAGATACGCAGTATTTT. Residues: CASRGRTRFFPDTQYF.